The 10 T cell receptor beta chains reported below all come from one sample, sequenced in a study of PD-1 blockade in classical Hodgkin lymphoma. Every single patient, without exception, relapsed after autologous stem cell transplantation, and brentuximab vedotin exposure varied. TCRdb's table, derived via immunoSEQ multiplex PCR, lists solely in-frame clones and lacks some. The sample holds about 40,000 clones, less than 80% seen once. The starting material was peripheral blood mononuclear cells (PBMCs), obtained at baseline. Every receptor here comes from a human donor with classical Hodgkin lymphoma.

This chain connects TRBV7-2 to TRBJ2-5; D is undetermined. The assigned J gene may be wrong: the sequence end matches TRBJ2-7 better. CDR1 and CDR2 from the germline V gene are SGHTA and FQGNSA. This CDR3 contains 13 residues. The CDR3, as DNA: TGTGCCAGCAGCAACCCCCCCTCCTACGAGCAGTACTTC. Translation: CASSNPPSYEQYF.

There are a few counts of this clone. This chain connects TRBV4-1 to TRBJ2-3; D remains ambiguous. Germline values: CDR1 MGHRA, CDR2 YSYEKL. Trimming removed 4 bases at V and 0 bases at J, with 14 bases between. The CDR3 length is 16 residues. The CDR3 nucleotides are TGCGCCAGCAGCCGCCTCGACTTAGTCAGCACAGATACGCAGTATTTT. Translation: CASSRLDLVSTDTQYF.

The rearrangement uses TRBV7-8 and TRBJ2-1; D ambiguous. Germline V gives CDR1 SGHVS, CDR2 FQNEAQ. This CDR3 is built from 14 residues. V was clipped by 3 bases and J by 7 bases, with 13 bases between them. The DNA for the CDR3 is TGTGCCAGCAGCTTCAGAGGATCGACGAATGAGCAGTTCTTC. It specifies CASSFRGSTNEQFF.

V and J are TRBV10-3 and TRBJ2-7; 14 bases fit TRBD2. Germline V gene data show CDR1 as ENHRY and CDR2 as SYGVKD. V shed 10 bases, J shed 8 bases, and the junction held 16 bases outside the gene matches. The CDR3 has 16 residues. CDR3 in DNA: TGTGCCACCAGGCCCCTGACTAGCGGGAGGGAGGGGCAGCAGTACTTC. Its protein product is CATRPLTSGREGQQYF.

Regarding this clone: Mismatch with germline at one junction end may stem from a read error. V gene TRBV5-4 combines with J gene TRBJ2-1, with 11 bases that match TRBD1. The CDR3 has 15 amino acids. CDR1 is SGHNT and CDR2 is YYREEE in the germline V gene (reference sequence). CDR3 in DNA: TGTGCCAGCAGTTTGGGACAGGGGGCCTACAATGAGCAGTTCTTC. It codes for CASSLGQGAYNEQFF.

The CDR3 is CASSYSGRAYNEQFF. The CDR3 coding sequence is TGTGCCAGCAGTTACTCCGGGAGGGCCTACAATGAGCAGTTCTTC. The rearrangement joins TRBV6-5 to TRBJ2-1; 8 bases agree with TRBD2. After removal of 0 bases from V and 2 bases from J, the junction contained 0 bases not matched to a gene. This CDR3 region has 15 residues. CDR1 and CDR2 from the germline V gene are MNHEY and SVGAGI.

This clone was seen once. The chain uses TRBV2 and TRBJ1-3, with 7 nucleotides matching TRBD1. The junction had 3 bases not matched to a gene; V was cut back by 2 bases and J by 8 bases. CDR1 is SNHLY, CDR2 FYNNEI, per germline. CDR3 length: 13 residues. The CDR3 coding sequence is TGTGCCAGCAGTGAAACAGGGGAGCACACCATATATTTT. Translating it yields CASSETGEHTIYF.

The J gene is TRBJ2-3, the V gene TRBV7-9; D might be TRBD2 (5 bases). Trimming cost V 1 base and J 3 bases, with 11 bases left between them. The CDR3 runs 15 residues. Germline CDR1 is SEHNR and CDR2 is FQNEAQ (reference sequence). The CDR3 nucleotides are TGTGCCAGCAGCTTAGACGGGAACCCTACAGATACGCAGTATTTT. Its protein is CASSLDGNPTDTQYF.

This clone was seen a few times. V gene TRBV18 combines with J gene TRBJ2-7; 8 bases agree with TRBD2. V was pared by 6 bases and J by 0 bases, with 4 bases of the junction left unmatched. The V gene's germline CDR1 is KGHSH and CDR2 LQKENI. CDR3 length equals 14 residues. The CDR3 reads CASSDLAGSYEQYF. The CDR3 DNA reads as TGTGCCAGCTCGGACCTAGCGGGCTCCTACGAGCAGTACTTC.

This clone was detected only a few times. The V gene is TRBV2, the J gene TRBJ2-7; a weak D match, TRBD1 (6 bases). This CDR3 region has 13 residues. Trimming removed 5 bases at V and 3 bases at J, with 11 bases between. Germline V gives CDR1 SNHLY, CDR2 FYNNEI. CDR3 sequence reads: CASSSGVIYEQYF. The CDR3 coding sequence is TGTGCCAGCAGTTCAGGGGTCATCTACGAGCAGTACTTC.